Presented here are 4 T cell receptor beta chains from one specimen sequenced in a study of CD8 T cells in Susac syndrome. RNA, at roughly 0.45 to 1 ug, was reverse transcribed with random hexamers. TCRdb used MiXCR to reprocess the immunoSEQ multiplex PCR reads, holding one entry per CDR3 protein. The repertoire holds about 200,000 distinct CDR3 sequences, with roughly 95% as singletons. Input material: CD4+ T cells from PBMCs. The source of these receptors is a human donor in good health.

The gene calls are TRBV9 and TRBJ1-2; TRBD1 might be the D (5 bases). Germline CDR1 and CDR2: SGDLS and YYNGEE. CDR3 length: 14 residues. V lost 0 bases, J lost 2 bases, and 8 bases lay in between. In DNA form, the CDR3 reads TGTGCCAGCAGCGTAGCTAGGGGAAACTATGGCTACACCTTC. Translating gives CASSVARGNYGYTF.

V and J are TRBV5-1 and TRBJ2-3; 8 nucleotides match TRBD1. Germline V gene lookup returns CDR1 SGHRS and CDR2 YFSETQ. J lost 1 base, V lost 6 bases, and 7 bases had no gene match. The CDR3 runs to 15 residues. CDR3 in DNA: TGCGCCAGCACCCAAGGGGGACAGGGCACAGATACGCAGTATTTT. It yields the protein CASTQGGQGTDTQYF.

This clonotype was detected once. This sequence joins TRBV9 and TRBJ2-3; 12 bases are a match to TRBD2. The CDR3 consists of 15 residues. Germline trimming cut 3 bases from V and 2 bases from J; bases unmatched to any gene: 1. CDR1 is SGDLS, CDR2 YYNGEE, per germline. In DNA form, the CDR3 reads TGTGCCAGCAGCGGACTAGCGGGGGACACAGATACGCAGTATTTT. It encodes CASSGLAGDTDTQYF.

The rearrangement joins TRBV20-1 to TRBJ1-1; no reliable D call. The CDR3 contains 15 residues. The germline CDR1 and CDR2 sequences are DFQATT and SNEGSKA (reference sequence). V lost 5 bases and J 0 bases, leaving 16 bases between the germline ends. Written as DNA, the CDR3 is TGCAGTGCTGGTAAACCGAGCTACATGAACACTGAAGCTTTCTTT. It is translated as CSAGKPSYMNTEAFF.